The clone carrying this T cell receptor beta chain was observed a handful of times. The antigen is not known. The data originate from a study of cytotoxic CD8 clonotypes in ibrutinib-treated CLL. Study results and limitations: Sampling time points were not equivalent between sustained-remission and progressing patients.

This table comes from immunoSEQ multiplex PCR, and its TCRdb copy is limited to in-frame clones, with some not included. Of fewer than 55,000 clones in the sample, roughly 57% were seen once. The TCR comes from a human donor with chronic lymphocytic leukemia. The material sequenced was PBMCs, taken after 24 months of ibrutinib treatment.

The CDR3: CASAKTRGREQYF. The CDR3 nucleotides are TGTGCCAGCGCAAAGACCAGGGGGCGGGAGCAGTACTTC. The J gene is TRBJ2-7, the V gene TRBV25-1; TRBD1 matches 8 bases. The CDR3 consists of 13 residues. Trimming at V came to 8 bases and at J to 7 bases, leaving 10 bases not matched to a gene. CDR1 and CDR2 from the germline V gene are MGHDK and SYGVNS.